This TCR beta chain is from a study of blood T cell repertoires in COVID-19. Study-wide background: T cells, B-cell-depleted T cells, or PBMCs supplied cDNA or gDNA.

Per the authors' pipeline: Amplification with reference gene primers provided the estimates of nucleated cell counts. Here immunoSEQ multiplex PCR was the method, and the copy in TCRdb shows in-frame clones only, minus some. That table furnishes V, J and clone size, whereas the DNA furnished D and trimming. The sample includes under 150,000 clones, roughly 90% of them seen just once. Looked up from germline, CDR1 is MNHEY and CDR2 is SMNVEV (reference sequence). The CDR3 is 16 residues long. V dropped 2 bases and J dropped 7 bases, with 18 bases sitting between them. Participant age was roughly 18 to 95 years, and participants resided in roughly 25 US areas. Participants' reported clinical history set cohort assignment.

Sequencing was carried out using PBMCs or T cells enriched from blood (not recorded which). The chain couples TRBV27 to TRBJ2-1; D call uncertain. The TCR comes from a woman in her 30s with acute COVID-19. This CDR3 is CASSLLGSGWWNEQFF. CDR3 in DNA: TGTGCCAGCAGTTTACTAGGATCCGGCTGGTGGAATGAGCAGTTCTTC.